Shown below are 6 T cell receptor beta chains from a single sample sequenced in a study of PD-1 blockade in classical Hodgkin lymphoma. Relapses following autologous stem cell transplantation were seen in all patients, with brentuximab vedotin exposure varying. TCRdb's table, derived via immunoSEQ multiplex PCR, lists solely in-frame clones and lacks some. Seen here are about 93,000 clones, roughly 91% observed once, and the top ten hold approximately 2.4%. The source material was peripheral blood mononuclear cells (PBMCs), sampled before the second cycle of nivolumab. These receptors all come from a human donor with classical Hodgkin lymphoma.

The chain couples TRBV9 to TRBJ2-3; 13 positions agree with TRBD2. The CDR3 runs to 18 residues. V gave up 1 base and J gave up 4 bases; unmatched junction bases: 9. From germline, CDR1 is SGDLS and CDR2 YYNGEE. CDR3 in amino acids: CASSVQTSGRAVADTQYF. CDR3 sequence (DNA): TGTGCCAGCAGCGTACAAACTAGCGGGAGGGCCGTGGCAGATACGCAGTATTTT. Looking up the rest from reference TRBV9 and TRBJ2-3 gives the full variable domain: DSGVTQTPKHLITATGQRVTLRCSPRSGDLSVYWYQQSLDQGLQFLIQYYNGEERAKGNILERFSAQQFPDLHSELNLSSLELGDSALYFCASSVQTSGRAVADTQYFGPGTRLTVL.

This chain joins TRBV7-3 and TRBJ2-1; 11 bases map to TRBD2. V was pared by 5 bases and J by 0 bases, with 6 bases of the junction left unmatched. The CDR3 sequence is 17 residues long. Germline CDR1 SGHTA, CDR2 FQGTGA. The CDR3 DNA is TGTGCCAGCAGCAACCTAGGACTAGCGGGCTCCTACAATGAGCAGTTCTTC. Translated, it gives CASSNLGLAGSYNEQFF.

The chain couples TRBV30 to TRBJ2-6; weak D call: TRBD1 (6 bases). CDR3 length: 16 residues. The V end lost 5 bases, the J end lost 0 bases, and 14 bases lay between the germline ends. The germline V gene has CDR1 GTSNPN and CDR2 SVGIG (reference sequence). As DNA, the CDR3 is TGTGCCTGGGCAAACAGGGTGCCCTCTGGGGCCAACGTCCTGACTTTC. Encoded protein: CAWANRVPSGANVLTF. Full variable domain (remainder filled in from reference TRBV30 and TRBJ2-6): SQTIHQWPATLVQPVGSPLSLECTVEGTSNPNLYWYRQAAGRGLQLLFYSVGIGQISSEVPQNLSASRPQDRQFILSSKKLLLSDSGFYLCAWANRVPSGANVLTFGAGSRLTVL.

The J gene is TRBJ1-1, the V gene TRBV5-5, with 7 bases aligning to TRBD1. From germline, CDR1 is SGHKS and CDR2 YYEKEE (reference sequence). The CDR3 sequence is 13 residues long. The junction had 9 bases not matched to a gene; V was cut back by 1 base and J by 12 bases. CDR3 sequence (DNA): TGTGCCAGCAGCTTGTGGACAGGAGAGAAAACTTTCTTT. As protein: CASSLWTGEKTFF.

The chain employs TRBV30 and TRBJ2-3, with D unclear. V was cut by 4 bases and J by 2 bases, with 10 bases left in between. The germline CDR1 and CDR2 sequences are GTSNPN and SVGIG (reference sequence). This CDR3 is built from 13 residues. CDR3 bases: TGTGCCTGGACGGGCCCCTACACAGATACGCAGTATTTT. Its protein is CAWTGPYTDTQYF.

The chain links TRBV7-2 to TRBJ2-7, with TRBD2 identical over 11 bases. Per germline, CDR1 SGHTA and CDR2 FQGNSA. The junction had 11 bases not matched to a gene; V was cut back by 5 bases and J by 2 bases. The CDR3 runs 17 residues. CDR3 in DNA: TGTGCCAGCAGCGGGGGGCTAGCGGGAGGCAAGACCTACGAGCAGTACTTC. It is translated as CASSGGLAGGKTYEQYF. Full variable domain (remainder filled in from reference TRBV7-2 and TRBJ2-7): GAGVSQSPSNKVTEKGKDVELRCDPISGHTALYWYRQSLGQGLEFLIYFQGNSAPDKSGLPSDRFSAERTGGSVSTLTIQRTQQEDSAVYLCASSGGLAGGKTYEQYFGPGTRLTVT.